This TCR beta chain was recovered during a study of blood T cell repertoires in COVID-19. Across the study: The United States, Italy and Spain provided the acute and convalescent COVID-19 samples. Nucleic acid was either cDNA or gDNA, and it came from T cells, B-cell-depleted T cells, or PBMCs.

Original methodology: How many nucleated cells were present was estimated from reference gene primer amplification. Data came from immunoSEQ multiplex PCR; TCRdb stores just in-frame clones and leaves some out. The V and J calls and clone size are taken from that table; D and trimming were inferred from the DNA. The sample lists some 290,000 clones; 87% were seen once. CDR3 length: 17 residues. The germline V gene encodes CDR1 LGHNA and CDR2 YNFKEQ. The V end was cut by 0 bases, the J end by 0 bases, with 12 bases between. The clonotype comes from a woman in her forties or fifties who had recovered from COVID-19. Sequenced: peripheral blood. The chain carries TRBV4-2 and TRBJ2-4; perhaps TRBD1 as D (5 bases). The CDR3 is CASSQDLTALAKNIQYF. CDR3 in DNA: TGTGCCAGCAGCCAAGATTTGACAGCACTAGCCAAAAACATTCAGTACTTC.